The TCR beta chain under discussion was sequenced for a study of human T cells and chemical hapten exposure (dated by TCRdb to the early 2020s). About the full investigation: Libraries were pooled for sequencing, and variation in per-sample TCR yields was attributed mainly to small differences in library volumes within the pool. This study followed changes in the peripheral blood TCR repertoire in vivo during primary and secondary sensitization of alopecia patients to the hapten diphenylcyclopropenone (DPC). For every blood RNA sample, sequencing covered both the TCR alpha and TCR beta chains.

There are a few counts of this clonotype. It lacks a known antigen. No base qualities exist here, and no much larger clone lies one base off it. Library preparation employed RACE. Instrument on record: NextSeq 500. Library preparation attached unique molecular identifiers to individual cDNA molecules for quantitative, reproducible TCR counting. On the study's bioinformatics: Samples had a median of approximately 96,000 TCRs, with a range from roughly 23,224 to 700,000. V, J and CDR3 annotation of the TCR reads was carried out using the Decombinator software suite. Every sample was subsampled to the same number of TCRs (28,000) for the PS versus PT1 abundance plots. TCRs were defined as expanded if absent before sensitization and observed at least eight times at the 2-week time point. TCRdb reprocessing: public reads trimmed at Q25 with fastp, clones called with MiXCR, in-frame beta chains kept. Merged by CDR3 protein, the rows form single entries marked with the most common genes and DNA. What appears here as the V and J calls and clone size reflects TCRdb's work, not the paper's. For this sample there are 130,000 or so distinct CDR3 sequences; 8.5% to 9.5% appear just once. The ten largest make up around 2% of the sample.

Germline trimming amounts to 8 bases on V and 3 bases on J, with 7 as the count of junction bases outside the gene matches. The germline V gene encodes CDR1 SNHLY and CDR2 FYNNEI. From the cysteine up to the phenylalanine, the CDR3 has a length of 14 residues. Just the 42-base CDR3 DNA is kept, in frame starting at base 1. The sample's time point label is to be understood as: healthy volunteer bleed at 2 weeks. Unfractionated whole blood was collected in Tempus Blood RNA tubes, and total RNA was extracted from that blood. Four to six healthy volunteers were used as TCR sequencing controls and were bled at day 0, 2 weeks and 6 weeks. Summary of the overall study and its limitations: DPC sensitization did not change how many TCRs were above 1 in 1000 frequency, and no evidence was found of alterations in global repertoire structure. After repeated subsampling, changes were observed in the strength of the expansion versus patch-test correlation and in the threshold at which the correlation became significant.

The sequence came from a male donor in good health. Some clones in this sample may be carry-over from other donors' samples. The sample was whole blood. The chain joins TRBV2 to TRBJ2-7; 10 middle bases align to TRBD1. Here is the DNA: TGTGCCAGCCTCGACAGGGGGCGAAGCTACGAGCAGTACTTC. Translation gives CASLDRGRSYEQYF.